This passage covers 9 T cell receptor beta chains from one sample sequenced in a study of blood T cells in healthy people across ages. Next came a second PCR, run for roughly 6 to 11 cycles, which used a sample-barcoded 5' primer along with a J-beta primer mix. TCRdb recomputed calls from the 5' RACE reads with MiXCR, one row per CDR3 protein. This table has roughly 1,500,000 distinct CDR3 sequences, around 42% appearing once. The material sequenced was blood. Receptor source: a woman younger than 30 in good health.

In this sample, this clonotype turned up a few times. The chain uses TRBV6-1 and TRBJ2-7; 9 bases match TRBD1. Germline V gene sequence: CDR1 MNHNS, CDR2 SASEGT. The CDR3 totals 16 residues. V lost 3 bases, J lost 2 bases, and 8 bases stayed unmatched. CDR3 bases: TGTGCCAGCAGTGAGACGAGACAGGGGGGGGCCTACGAGCAGTACTTC. Its protein is CASSETRQGGAYEQYF.

The chain recombines TRBV2 with TRBJ2-1; perhaps TRBD1 as D (6 bases). Deletions cut 5 bases from V and 6 bases from J, with 11 bases between. The CDR3 sequence is 13 residues long. CDR1 is SNHLY, CDR2 FYNNEI, per germline. The DNA of the CDR3 is TGTGCCAGCAGTCGGGACACTAGCAATGAGCAGTTCTTC. Protein sequence: CASSRDTSNEQFF.

The chain is built from TRBV6-1 and TRBJ2-3, with TRBD2 identical over 8 bases. The CDR3 loop spans 18 amino acids. V shed 4 bases and J 6 bases; nucleotides not matched to a gene: 18. From germline, CDR1 is MNHNS and CDR2 SASEGT. CDR3 sequence: CASSGGKTSATAGDTQYF. In nucleotides, the CDR3 is TGTGCCAGCAGTGGGGGGAAGACTAGCGCGACCGCTGGGGATACGCAGTATTTT.

The chain joins TRBV11-1 to TRBJ2-1, with TRBD2 matching 15 bases. CDR3 length: 16 residues. Germline CDR1 SGHAT, CDR2 FQDESV (reference sequence). Losses at the gene ends were 4 bases for V and 7 bases for J; bases not matched to a gene: 5. CDR3 sequence: CASSSAGTSGGNEQFF. The DNA for the CDR3 is TGTGCCAGCAGCTCCGCCGGGACTAGCGGGGGGAATGAGCAGTTCTTC.

The rearrangement joins TRBV15 to TRBJ2-2; no clear D gene. There are 13 residues in the CDR3. Germline V CDR1 and CDR2: LNHNV, YYDKDF (reference sequence). Trimming took off 3 bases at V and 8 bases at J, with 10 bases between the two ends. The CDR3 DNA sequence: TGTGCCACCAGCAGCCCTACATCGGGGGAGCTGTTTTTT. This translates into CATSSPTSGELFF. The full variable domain, with the rest looked up from reference TRBV15 and TRBJ2-2, is DAMVIQNPRYQVTQFGKPVTLSCSQTLNHNVMYWYQQKSSQAPKLLFHYYDKDFNNEADTPDNFQSRRPNTSFCFLDIRSPGLGDTAMYLCATSSPTSGELFFGEGSRLTVL.

The chain is built from TRBV6-5 and TRBJ1-1, with no clear D. The germline CDR1 and CDR2 sequences are MNHEY and SVGAGI. CDR3 length: 15 residues. Trimming took 7 bases from V and 4 from J, leaving 19 bases between them. The CDR3 bases are TGTGCCAGCAACTACGCCCGAAGCCCGGTCACTGAAGCTTTCTTT. This translates into CASNYARSPVTEAFF.

The CDR3 sequence: CASSQVIGTSGRAGEEQFF. DNA for the CDR3: TGCGCCAGCAGCCAAGTTATTGGGACTAGCGGGAGGGCCGGAGAAGAGCAGTTCTTC. The rearrangement uses TRBV4-1 and TRBJ2-1; the match to TRBD2 covers 16 bases. Germline-derived CDR1 and CDR2 are MGHRA and YSYEKL. Trimming removed 1 base from V and 10 bases from J; junction bases left unmatched: 13. The CDR3 is made up of 19 amino acids.

This clonotype showed up just once. The chain couples TRBV12-3 or TRBV12-4 to TRBJ1-5; D not certain. This CDR3 has 12 residues. The V and J ends lost 5 bases and 7 bases respectively, with 9 bases between them. DNA of the CDR3: TGTGCCAGCAGTCAAAGCGGACAGCCCCAGCATTTT. This sequence encodes CASSQSGQPQHF.

V gene TRBV12-3 or TRBV12-4 combines with J gene TRBJ2-7; 9 bases are shared with TRBD1. The J segment lost 2 bases and the V segment lost 6 bases, leaving 11 bases of the junction unmatched. This CDR3 spans 16 amino acids. The CDR3 bases are TGTGCCAGCAGCCCTACAGGGGGCATGCCACCCTACGAGCAGTACTTC. As protein: CASSPTGGMPPYEQYF.